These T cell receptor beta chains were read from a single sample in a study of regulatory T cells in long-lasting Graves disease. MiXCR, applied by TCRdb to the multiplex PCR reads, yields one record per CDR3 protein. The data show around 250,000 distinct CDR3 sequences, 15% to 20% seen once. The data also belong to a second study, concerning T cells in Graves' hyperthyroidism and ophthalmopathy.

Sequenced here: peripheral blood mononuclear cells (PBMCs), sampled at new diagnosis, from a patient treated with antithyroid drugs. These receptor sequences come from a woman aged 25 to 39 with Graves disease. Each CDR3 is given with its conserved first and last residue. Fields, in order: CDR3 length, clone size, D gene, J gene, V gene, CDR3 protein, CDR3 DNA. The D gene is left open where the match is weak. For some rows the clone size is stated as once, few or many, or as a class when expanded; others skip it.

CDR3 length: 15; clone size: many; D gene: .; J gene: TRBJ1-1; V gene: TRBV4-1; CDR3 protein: CASSQVPRGNTEAFF; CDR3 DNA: TGCGCCAGCAGCCAAGTGCCCCGGGGGAACACTGAAGCTTTCTTT
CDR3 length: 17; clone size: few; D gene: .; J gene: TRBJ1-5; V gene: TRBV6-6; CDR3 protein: CASSYSTGSRSNQPQHF; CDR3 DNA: TGTGCCAGCAGTTACTCGACGGGGAGTAGGAGCAATCAGCCCCAGCATTTT
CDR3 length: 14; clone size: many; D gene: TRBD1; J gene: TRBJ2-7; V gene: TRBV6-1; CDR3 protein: CASGGDRVAYEQYF; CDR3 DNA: TGTGCCAGCGGGGGGGACAGGGTAGCTTACGAGCAGTACTTC
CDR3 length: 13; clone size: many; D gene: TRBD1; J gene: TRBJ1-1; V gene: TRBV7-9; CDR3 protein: CASSFPGGTEAFF; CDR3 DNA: TGTGCCAGCAGCTTCCCAGGGGGAACTGAAGCTTTCTTT
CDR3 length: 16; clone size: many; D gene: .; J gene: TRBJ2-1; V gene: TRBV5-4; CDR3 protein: CASSLAGGVSYNEQFF; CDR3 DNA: TGTGCCAGCAGCTTAGCCGGGGGTGTCTCCTACAATGAGCAGTTCTTC
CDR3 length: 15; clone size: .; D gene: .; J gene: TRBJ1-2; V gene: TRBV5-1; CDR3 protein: CASSLETEGNYGYTF; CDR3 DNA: TGCGCCAGCAGCTTGGAAACGGAGGGTAATTATGGCTACACCTTC
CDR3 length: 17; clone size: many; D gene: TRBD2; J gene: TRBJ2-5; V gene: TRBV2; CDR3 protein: CASSEALLAGGKETQYF; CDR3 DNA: TGTGCCAGCAGTGAAGCGCTCCTAGCGGGGGGAAAAGAGACCCAGTACTTC
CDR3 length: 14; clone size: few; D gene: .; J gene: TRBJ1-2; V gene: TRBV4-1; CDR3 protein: CASSAPGRRYGYTF; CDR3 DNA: TGCGCCAGCAGCGCTCCGGGACGGCGCTATGGCTACACCTTC
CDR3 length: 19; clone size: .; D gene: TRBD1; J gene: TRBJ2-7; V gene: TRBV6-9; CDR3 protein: CASSSILPVSGTGGDEQYF; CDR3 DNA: TGTGCCAGCAGTTCCATTTTACCTGTATCGGGGACAGGGGGCGACGAGCAGTACTTC
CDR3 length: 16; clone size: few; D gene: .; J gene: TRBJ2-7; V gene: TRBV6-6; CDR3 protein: CASSYSRNSGSYEQYF; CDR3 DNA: TGTGCCAGCAGTTACTCGAGAAATAGCGGATCCTACGAGCAGTACTTC
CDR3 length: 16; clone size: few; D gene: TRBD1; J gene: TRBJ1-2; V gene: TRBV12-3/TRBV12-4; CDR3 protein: CASSPSGTGSHYGYTF; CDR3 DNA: TGTGCCAGCAGCCCGTCCGGGACAGGGTCTCACTATGGCTACACCTTC
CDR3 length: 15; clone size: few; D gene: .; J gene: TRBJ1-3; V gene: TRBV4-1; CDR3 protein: CASSTSEGSGNTIYF; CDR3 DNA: TGCGCCAGCAGCACCTCGGAAGGCTCTGGAAACACCATATATTTT
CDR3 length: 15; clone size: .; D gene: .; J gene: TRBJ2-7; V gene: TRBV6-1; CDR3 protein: CASSEGWLPTYEQYF; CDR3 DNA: TGTGCCAGCAGTGAAGGTTGGCTTCCCACCTACGAGCAGTACTTC
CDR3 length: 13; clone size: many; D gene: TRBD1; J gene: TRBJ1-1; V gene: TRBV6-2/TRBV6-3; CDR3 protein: CASTLTGVTEAFF; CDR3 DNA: TGTGCCAGCACCCTGACAGGGGTCACTGAAGCTTTCTTT
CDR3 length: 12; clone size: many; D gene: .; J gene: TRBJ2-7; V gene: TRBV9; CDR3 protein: CASSKDGYEQYF; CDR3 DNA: TGTGCCAGCAGCAAAGACGGCTACGAGCAGTACTTC
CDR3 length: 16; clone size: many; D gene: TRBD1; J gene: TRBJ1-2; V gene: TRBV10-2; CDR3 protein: CASSDPRQGRDYGYTF; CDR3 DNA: TGCGCCAGCAGTGACCCCCGACAGGGGAGGGACTATGGCTACACCTTC
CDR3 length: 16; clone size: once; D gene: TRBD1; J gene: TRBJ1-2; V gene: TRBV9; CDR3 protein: CASSLRDSKTVYGYTF; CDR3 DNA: TGTGCCAGCAGTCTCCGGGACAGCAAGACTGTCTATGGCTACACCTTC
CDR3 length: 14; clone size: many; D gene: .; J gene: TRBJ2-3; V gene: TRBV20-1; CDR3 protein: CSALKDTGTDTQYF; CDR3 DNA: TGCAGTGCCCTCAAGGACACCGGCACAGATACGCAGTATTTT
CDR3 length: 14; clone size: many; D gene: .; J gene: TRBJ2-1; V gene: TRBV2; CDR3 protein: CASSDSRQDNEQFF; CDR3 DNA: TGTGCCAGCAGTGATTCGAGGCAGGACAATGAGCAGTTCTTC
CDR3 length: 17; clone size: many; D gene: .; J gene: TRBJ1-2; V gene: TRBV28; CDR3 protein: CASSFPPGGGAGYGYTF; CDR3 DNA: TGTGCCAGCAGTTTTCCCCCTGGAGGAGGGGCTGGGTATGGCTACACCTTC
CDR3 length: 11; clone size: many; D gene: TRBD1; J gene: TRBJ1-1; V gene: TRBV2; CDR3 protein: CASNRQGEAFF; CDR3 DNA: TGTGCCAGCAATAGACAGGGCGAAGCTTTCTTT
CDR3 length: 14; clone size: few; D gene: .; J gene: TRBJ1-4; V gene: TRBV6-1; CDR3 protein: CASSYDRANEKLFF; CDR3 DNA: TGTGCCAGCAGCTACGACAGAGCTAATGAAAAACTGTTTTTT